This record covers a single TCR beta chain. The target antigen is unknown. One end of the junction fails to match germline, which may point to a read error. The source of the sample is a study of T cells in Graves' hyperthyroidism and ophthalmopathy. Whole-study findings and limits: Ophthalmopathy was separated from stable hyperthyroidism by a 13 V-J model. Blood also carried most thyroid clonotypes expanded above 0.001. Prediction of ophthalmopathy progression came a median roughly 6.7 months pre-onset.

The germline gives CDR1 LNHNV, CDR2 YYDKDF (reference sequence). The CDR3 is made up of 14 amino acids. RNA transcripts gave rise to amplified TCR beta CDR3 regions. RT-PCR in the first round (using the HTBI primer set) targeted the TCR CDR3. A single record per CDR3 protein comes from TCRdb applying MiXCR to the multiplex PCR reads. The sample includes a few hundred thousand distinct CDR3 sequences, 46% seen only once; the top ten take about 45%. In making diagnoses, clinical symptoms, serum thyroxine and TRAb, thyroid ultrasound and orbital computed tomography were all used. The chain employs TRBV15 and TRBJ1-1; no definite D call. This receptor was obtained from an adult woman with Graves' disease, either hyperthyroidism or ophthalmopathy (not recorded which). Source material: peripheral blood or thyroid tissue (not recorded which). The CDR3 DNA reads as TGTGCCACCAGCGTGGAGGGTTCGGGCACTGAAGTTTTCTTT. It encodes CATSVEGSGTEVFF.